Included here is one T cell receptor beta chain sequence, with context. Its antigen is unknown. This entry is derived from a study of cytotoxic CD8 clonotypes in ibrutinib-treated CLL. From cryopreserved PBMCs came around 2 micrograms of genomic DNA used for TCR beta libraries. This CDR3 region has 17 residues. Germline assignment: CDR1 SGHNT and CDR2 YENEEA. Trimming cost V 6 bases and J 1 base, with 18 bases left between them. Assay: immunoSEQ multiplex PCR; the TCRdb copy retains only in-frame clones and omits some. Of about 300,000 clones in the sample, roughly three quarters were seen once. The study, taken as a whole, reports: Circulating CD8+ T-cell counts were tracked by baseline clonality, which exceeded that of age-matched healthy donors.

The chain is built from TRBV11-3 and TRBJ2-2; D not certain. This sequence originates from a human donor with chronic lymphocytic leukemia. This specimen consisted of PBMCs, obtained at disease progression, from a patient treated with ibrutinib. CDR3 nucleotide sequence: TGTGCCAGCAGTAAAGAGGACCCCGCGTTGAACACCGGGGAGCTGTTTTTT. This encodes CASSKEDPALNTGELFF.